These 22 T cell receptor beta chains were all obtained from the same sample, sequenced in a study of cytomegalovirus exposure and HLA in healthy donors. TCRdb keeps only in-frame clones here, not all; method: immunoSEQ multiplex PCR. This sample has around 52,000 clones, with 88% found just once. Material: PBMCs. Receptors were obtained from a woman younger than 45 in good health and CMV-seronegative.

V is TRBV28 and J is TRBJ1-5; a possible D gene is TRBD1 (5 bases). V lost 5 bases, J lost 2 bases, and 25 bases lay in between. Germline values: CDR1 MDHEN, CDR2 SYDVKM. The CDR3 is made up of 19 amino acids. Here the CDR3 DNA reads TGTGCCAGCAGTCGGCGCCCAGGTGTCGGGGGTAAAGGCAATCAGCCCCAGCATTTT. It yields the protein CASSRRPGVGGKGNQPQHF.

This clone was observed a handful of times. The chain joins TRBV28 to TRBJ2-2; 7 bases are a match to TRBD2. Germline trimming cut 5 bases from V and 5 bases from J; bases unmatched to any gene: 11. The CDR3 is made up of 16 amino acids. The germline gives CDR1 MDHEN, CDR2 SYDVKM. The CDR3 coding sequence is TGTGCCAGCAGTCCCGTCGGCGGGAGAGTAACCGGGGAGCTGTTTTTT. It specifies CASSPVGGRVTGELFF.

CDR3 region: CSADPGSVLFF. The CDR3, as DNA: TGCAGCGCCGACCCCGGGTCCGTACTGTTCTTC. The chain links TRBV29-1 to TRBJ2-1; no clear D. The CDR3 runs to 11 residues. V was clipped by 7 bases and J by 15 bases, with 19 bases between them. Germline V CDR1 and CDR2: SQVTM, ANQGSEA.

J is TRBJ2-1 and V is TRBV9; D is perhaps TRBD1 (6 bases). This CDR3 contains 12 residues. The V end lost 5 bases, the J end lost 13 bases, and 16 bases lay between the germline ends. Germline V CDR1 and CDR2: SGDLS, YYNGEE. For the CDR3, the DNA is TGTGCCAGCAGACCTCCGGGACAAGAACAGTTCTTC. Its protein product is CASRPPGQEQFF.

This chain uses TRBV5-1 with TRBJ1-2; TRBD1 aligns across 9 bases. Germline V gives CDR1 SGHRS, CDR2 YFSETQ. This CDR3 region has 15 residues. The trim removed 4 bases at V and 2 bases at J, leaving 6 bases unmatched. The CDR3 here is CASSLSGTGNYGYTF. DNA of the CDR3: TGCGCCAGCAGCCTCTCCGGGACAGGGAACTATGGCTACACCTTC.

CDR3 bases: TGTGCCAGCAGCTTCCCAGTCGCCGCGGCGGAGCAGTACTTC. This encodes CASSFPVAAAEQYF. The chain uses TRBV7-9 and TRBJ2-7; unclear D gene. The CDR3 has 14 residues. V was trimmed by 3 bases and J by 7 bases, leaving 16 bases between them. CDR1 and CDR2 from the germline V gene are SEHNR and FQNEAQ (reference sequence).

J is TRBJ2-1 and V is TRBV9, with D possibly being TRBD2 (6 bases). Deletions cut 0 bases from V and 7 bases from J, with 8 bases between. The CDR3 is 13 amino acids. The germline V gene encodes CDR1 SGDLS and CDR2 YYNGEE. As DNA, the CDR3 is TGTGCCAGCAGCGTAGCTGGGGGGAATGAGCAGTTCTTC. Translation gives CASSVAGGNEQFF.

The chain has TRBV28 and TRBJ1-2; 8 bases are a match to TRBD1. The CDR3 totals 17 residues. After removal of 10 bases from V and 4 bases from J, the junction contained 20 bases not matched to a gene. The germline gives CDR1 MDHEN, CDR2 SYDVKM. Written as DNA, the CDR3 is TGTGCCATCCTATCCCCCCAGGGGGCGGGTACCCGCTATGGCTACACCTTC. Protein sequence: CAILSPQGAGTRYGYTF.

This clone was seen just once. This chain joins TRBV4-2 and TRBJ2-7; D may be TRBD1 (5 bases). CDR1 LGHNA and CDR2 YNFKEQ come from the germline V gene. V lost 2 bases and J 0 bases, leaving 14 bases between the germline ends. This CDR3 is built from 16 residues. CDR3 coding DNA: TGTGCCAGCAGCCAACCTCAGGGTGCTGGCTCCTACGAGCAGTACTTC. Translation: CASSQPQGAGSYEQYF.

The chain couples TRBV13 to TRBJ2-1; 10 bases fit TRBD2. V gave up 8 bases and J gave up 4 bases; unmatched junction bases: 8. This CDR3 is 15 amino acids long. CDR1 is PRHDT and CDR2 is FYEKMQ in the germline V gene (reference sequence). The CDR3: CASGPTSGTYNEQFF. In DNA, the CDR3 is TGTGCCAGCGGGCCCACTAGCGGGACTTACAATGAGCAGTTCTTC.

The chain joins TRBV19 to TRBJ1-5, with TRBD1 matching 7 bases. The CDR3 runs 14 residues. V was clipped by 6 bases and J by 10 bases; unmatched bases: 12. The germline CDR1 and CDR2 sequences are LNHDA and SQIVND (reference sequence). This CDR3 reads CASRNRGDWRPQHF. CDR3 DNA sequence: TGTGCCAGTAGGAACAGGGGTGACTGGCGTCCCCAGCATTTT.

Points on this clone: Other DNA sequences of this sample code for an identical CDR3. The J gene is TRBJ2-7, the V gene TRBV5-1, with a weak D call TRBD2 (5 bases). The CDR3 has 14 amino acids. Germline V gene data show CDR1 as SGHRS and CDR2 as YFSETQ. V was shortened by 0 bases and J by 1 base, with 8 bases between the two germline ends. The CDR3 is CASSLASGSYEQYF. CDR3 coding DNA: TGCGCCAGCAGCTTGGCCAGCGGTTCCTACGAGCAGTACTTC.

This sequence joins TRBV6-5 and TRBJ2-7; D might be TRBD1 (6 bases). The CDR3 consists of 14 residues. Germline V gives CDR1 MNHEY, CDR2 SVGAGI. Trimming cost V 6 bases and J 3 bases, with 15 bases left between them. The CDR3: CASSGTSVNYEQYF. As DNA, the CDR3 is TGTGCCAGCAGCGGGACAAGTGTGAACTACGAGCAGTACTTC.

The chain carries TRBV19 and TRBJ2-1, with 13 bases aligning to TRBD2. The ends lost 7 bases at V and 9 bases at J; junction bases unmatched: 9. There are 15 residues in the CDR3. Germline V gene data show CDR1 as LNHDA and CDR2 as SQIVND (reference sequence). The CDR3 DNA reads as TGTGCCAGTATCAATCCCGGGACTAGCGGGATTGAGCAGTTCTTC. This encodes CASINPGTSGIEQFF. The whole variable domain, remainder taken from reference TRBV19 and TRBJ2-1, is DGGITQSPKYLFRKEGQNVTLSCEQNLNHDAMYWYRQDPGQGLRLIYYSQIVNDFQKGDIAEGYSVSREKKESFPLTVTSAQKNPTAFYLCASINPGTSGIEQFFGPGTRLTVL.

The J gene is TRBJ1-4, the V gene TRBV9; D unclear. V lost 3 bases, J lost 8 bases, and 20 bases lay in between. Germline V gene data show CDR1 as SGDLS and CDR2 as YYNGEE. This CDR3 is 16 amino acids long. Written as DNA, the CDR3 is TGTGCCAGCAGCGGGCCGCGGGAGGGAGGATACGAAAAACTGTTTTTT. The encoded protein is CASSGPREGGYEKLFF.

V gene TRBV28 combines with J gene TRBJ1-4, with 8 bases fitting TRBD1. Germline V lookup: CDR1 MDHEN, CDR2 SYDVKM. This CDR3 comprises 15 residues. The V and J ends lost 5 bases and 2 bases, in that order; junction bases with no gene match: 4. The CDR3 sequence is CASSMQGATNEKLFF. The CDR3 DNA reads as TGTGCCAGCAGTATGCAGGGGGCTACTAATGAAAAACTGTTTTTT.

This chain joins TRBV6-6 and TRBJ2-7, with 8 bases that match TRBD2. Germline values: CDR1 MNHNY, CDR2 SVGAGI (reference sequence). CDR3 length equals 14 residues. Trimming at V came to 2 bases and at J to 4 bases, leaving 4 bases not matched to a gene. The CDR3, as DNA: TGTGCCAGCAGTTACCACCAGCGGGAGTACGAGCAGTACTTC. This gives the protein CASSYHQREYEQYF.

V is TRBV19 and J is TRBJ2-1; TRBD2 matches 16 bases. The V segment lost 3 bases and the J segment 7 bases; nucleotides outside the gene matches: 6. Germline V CDR1 and CDR2: LNHDA, SQIVND (reference sequence). The length of the CDR3 is 17 residues. In DNA form, the CDR3 reads TGTGCCAGTAGTATCGGGACTAGCGGGGGGGCTCGGAATGAGCAGTTCTTC. Translated: CASSIGTSGGARNEQFF.

This clone showed up just once. The chain carries TRBV27 and TRBJ2-1; TRBD2 aligns across 11 bases. CDR3 length: 15 residues. Trimming took 1 base from V and 4 from J; bases not matched to a gene: 0. From germline, CDR1 is MNHEY and CDR2 SMNVEV (reference sequence). CDR3 DNA: TGTGCCAGCAGTTTATTAGCGGGAGGGTACAATGAGCAGTTCTTC. Translated, it gives CASSLLAGGYNEQFF.

The chain is built from TRBV6-5 and TRBJ2-7; 9 positions agree with TRBD2. Unmatched junction bases numbered 1, after V lost 0 bases and J lost 4 bases. CDR1 and CDR2 (germline): MNHEY, SVGAGI. This CDR3 is built from 14 residues. CDR3 sequence: CASSYSAGGYEQYF. The CDR3, as DNA: TGTGCCAGCAGTTACTCGGCGGGAGGGTACGAGCAGTACTTC.

The gene calls are TRBV7-6 and TRBJ2-1; D is undetermined. This CDR3 is built from 12 residues. CDR1 is SGHVS, CDR2 FNYEAQ, per germline. Trimming took 5 bases from V and 16 from J, leaving 18 bases between them. CDR3 sequence: CASSPAIRMHFF. The CDR3 DNA sequence: TGTGCCAGCAGCCCCGCGATTAGAATGCACTTCTTC.

The chain combines TRBV2 with TRBJ1-5, with TRBD1 identical over 7 bases. The germline V gene encodes CDR1 SNHLY and CDR2 FYNNEI. The CDR3 totals 16 residues. V gave up 5 bases and J gave up 1 base; unmatched junction bases: 8. For the CDR3, the DNA is TGTGCCAGCAGTCATAAGACAGGGTACAGCAATCAGCCCCAGCATTTT. Encoded protein: CASSHKTGYSNQPQHF.